This T cell receptor (beta chain) was profiled in a study of cytomegalovirus exposure and HLA in healthy donors (dated 2017 in TCRdb). With respect to the entire study: An earlier analysis of roughly 570 of the donors reported 250 to 300 Gb of sequence data and 117 million unique TCR beta sequences obtained from some 170 million T cells. Around 300 gigabases of sequencing data and 78 million or so unique TCR sequences were included in an early release covering about 700 HLA-typed donors. Among the approximately 420 genotyped donors, approximately 76% belonged to the genetic ancestry cluster associated with self-reported Caucasian donors. The study was designed to test whether signatures of past pathogen exposure could be identified by cataloging public T cell receptors. The study used immunosequencing to profile the T cell repertoires of some 600 subjects and linked those repertoires to cytomegalovirus serostatus. Along with the approximately 700-subject first cohort, a separate validation cohort of over a hundred different subjects was used. To predict cytomegalovirus infection status, the study combined high-throughput TCR immunosequencing, statistical association of individual TCRs with disease status, and machine learning. A later analysis re-analyzed previously published TCR beta repertoires from 600 to 850 donors and added high-resolution HLA genotyping to study TCR occurrence patterns. In the later analysis, no new phenotypic data were used to find candidate immune exposures; instead, reliance was placed on TCR beta sequences and their occurrence across donors. In an earlier analysis of roughly 540 of the donors, high-throughput TCR beta sequencing was used to judge whether each TCR beta V gene segment behaved as functional or pseudogenic. Alongside the repertoire data, information on donor age, sex, ethnicity and CMV serostatus was compiled. A later genetic analysis took genome-wide SNP genotypes for about three fifths of the 666 donors and used that subset as a discovery cohort. All discovery cohort repertoires had been generated using a single sequencing platform. Class I and class II HLA loci were covered by the typing at four-digit resolution. The number of typed donors differed by locus: about 620-630 for A, B, C, DRB1 and DQB1; 500 to 550 for DQA1; about 600 for DPA1; and some 470 for DPB1. Because of strong linkage in the cohort, roughly five DR-DQ haplotypes were treated as single units for association and clustering. On average, roughly 240,000 unique TCR beta nucleotide sequences were sequenced per donor among roughly 430 genotyped donors of the cohort, with roughly 18% of those sequences being non-productive.

Libraries were built with the immunoSEQ multiplex PCR assay. The multiplex PCR relied on a mix of 60 forward primers for TCR Vbeta segments and 13 reverse primers for TCR Jbeta segments. A multiplex PCR assay on genomic DNA amplified the CDR3 region of rearranged TCR beta genes. The amplified TCR beta libraries were sequenced on the Illumina HiSeq System as 87-base-pair reads. The study's processing was this. In a later analysis, tens of millions of unique TCR beta chains were counted across the 500 to 850 repertoires, and approximately 11 million of these chains were shared by at least two donors. A nearest-neighbor algorithm error-corrected the raw reads and collapsed the reads into unique sequences, merging closely related sequences to remove PCR and sequencing errors. V, D and J gene segments were assigned by aligning CDR3 sequences to IMGT reference sequences. For a sequence to be retained, a match of at least six nucleotides to both a V gene segment and a J gene segment was required. A rearrangement counted as productive if the CDR3 had no stop codons and remained in frame with V and J, and every other rearrangement counted as non-productive. CDR3 was defined by IMGT convention, running from the second conserved V-encoded cysteine to the conserved J-encoded phenylalanine. The earlier analysis of some 580 of the donors excluded any sequence lacking an unambiguous match to a single V gene segment. An earlier analysis of a few hundred of the donors called V segments functional above 56.7% productive rearrangements and segregating when the between-donor standard deviation exceeded 5%. To diagnose cytomegalovirus status from the catalog of TCR beta chain sequences, a statistical classification framework was built. In a later analysis, V and J genes were assigned by comparing TCR nucleotide sequences against IMGT/GENE-DB human TR gene sequences. Using the TCRdist pipeline, a later analysis assigned CDR3 sequences along with most-parsimonious VDJ recombination scenarios. A later analysis defined each TCR beta chain by its CDR3 amino acid sequence plus V-gene family, and excluded reads lacking a unique V-gene family. As a way to deal with suspected cross-contamination and a sequencing artifact, a later analysis dropped 450 to 600 nucleotide sequences that were highly shared and had low generation probability. In a later analysis, a clonal expansion index for each public chain was calculated from normalized within-repertoire ranks of inferred template counts. A later analysis computed generation probabilities with a VDJ recombination model fitted to out-of-frame rearrangements, and checked the results against IGoR. A later analysis scored TCR-TCR, TCR-HLA and TCR-CMV co-occurrence with hypergeometric tests, applying a repertoire-size bias correction to TCR pairs. False discovery rates were estimated in a later analysis by permuting HLA or CMV assignments 20 times. In a later analysis, co-occurring TCRs were grouped using DBSCAN, with TCRdist sequence similarity added in when clustering inside HLA-allele-positive subsets. Repertoires with fewer than 30,000 or more than 120,000 public chains, plus five repertoires with anomalous nucleotide sharing, were excluded from co-occurrence clustering. What TCRdb holds here is the immuneACCESS table cut down to in-frame rearrangements. Part of the clones is not present; checked against another copy, under half of the missing clones reflect an unresolved V gene, and the others are unexplained. The V and J calls and clone size were taken over from that table, and D and trimming were inferred from the DNA. The sample contains fewer than 130,000 clones, approximately 86% of them found a single time. The ten largest account for 1.5% to 2% of the sample.

The CDR3 runs 16 amino acids, cysteine and phenylalanine included. The CDR3 DNA has 48 bases and is translated from base 1. V has 7 bases trimmed and J has 1 base trimmed; junction bases matching no gene number 8. Based on the germline V gene, the CDR1 and CDR2 sequences are KGHSH and LQKENI. The cohort consisted of more than 650 healthy bone marrow donors. At the time of sampling, all cohort members were nominally healthy, though unrecorded immune exposures were likely present. The donor tested CMV seronegative and was one of the 352 seronegative cohort members. A peripheral blood sample was collected from each donor, and TCR beta sequencing was performed on peripheral blood mononuclear cells. The Qiagen DNeasy Blood Extraction Kit was used to extract genomic DNA from the blood cell samples. As for this clone: No antigen is known for it. No base-level quality is on record; no much larger clone is a single base apart.

What the authors observed across the whole study: Because some donors lacked HLA typing at each locus, the association tests relied only on the typed subset. Assigning TCR associations to individual alleles was difficult when HLA alleles, especially DR and DQ, strongly co-occurred. In a later analysis, HLA-associated TCR beta chains were found to be more clonally expanded and to have lower generation probabilities than equally common non-associated chains. Because counts were too low, about 18 rarely observed V segments, including chromosome 9 orphons, were left out of the earlier analysis of some 640 of the donors. Linkage disequilibrium might explain the correlated functional status among segregating V segments, but an unknown experimental factor could not be ruled out. In a later analysis, several top co-occurrence clusters were reported to appear linked to parvovirus B19, influenza, CMV and Epstein-Barr virus. A later genetic analysis reported fewer N-insertions in productive TCRs among donors in an Asian-associated ancestry cluster than the 666-donor mean. The 87-base-pair reads could not distinguish some IMGT-functional V segments, including TRBV6-2 and TRBV6-3, so those segments were excluded. Sequencing depth was assumed to be roughly uniform across donors in the presence/absence analyses, though that assumption may not hold. According to a later analysis, most CMV-associated TCR beta chains appeared to be HLA-restricted, and the HLA associations seemed to be driven largely by CMV exposure. The classifier was reported to diagnose cytomegalovirus status with high specificity and sensitivity in both the original cohort and the validation cohort. For the cohort, immune exposure information was limited to CMV serostatus. Most TCR sequences were seen in very few donors, while some public TCRs were found in many individuals. In a later analysis, TCR association rates were found to vary across HLA loci, with the most associated TCRs seen for DRB1 alleles and the fewest for HLA-C alleles. Broadly in line with IMGT annotations, most TCR beta V segments showed up in productive rearrangements about 87% or about 30% of the time in an earlier analysis of a few hundred of the donors. The study gave a list of about 170 TCR beta chains associated with cytomegalovirus. A further reported finding was that TCR beta sequences accurately predicted the HLA-A and HLA-B alleles for most subjects in the first cohort. It was suggested by the authors that the approach could potentially be generalized to other disease states and immunological phenotypes. In vitro tests confirmed that a few of the cytomegalovirus-associated TCR beta chains recognize cytomegalovirus antigens. A group of highly shared sequence variants was considered likely to be a technical artifact of the sequencing pipeline. Only TCR beta chains were sequenced in this cohort, and the absence of alpha or paired-chain data limited detectable features. In a later analysis, around 17,000 TCR beta sequences were associated with specific HLA alleles at a false discovery rate of 0.05. An association between a missense DCLRE1C variant and V-gene and J-gene trimming of TCR beta chains was found in a later genetic analysis and replicated in an independent cohort.

The sequencing sample was made of PBMCs. The receptor's source is a man in his forties or fifties in good health and CMV-seronegative. The chain is made from TRBV18 and TRBJ1-3, and TRBD1 aligns with 9 junction nucleotides. The nucleotide sequence reads as follows: TGTGCCAGCTACTTCGAGACAGGGGGGTCTGGAAACACCATATATTTT. This codes for CASYFETGGSGNTIYF.